The clone carrying this TCR beta chain was detected a few times. Generated by immunoSEQ multiplex PCR, the TCRdb table keeps only in-frame clones and is missing some. This repertoire shows hundreds of thousands of clones, around nine tenths found once; its top ten account for 2% to 3%. The data belong to a study of blood T cell repertoires in COVID-19. At the level of the study: Donors in the United States, Italy and Spain gave samples during acute or convalescent COVID-19. The cDNA or gDNA used as material had been derived from T cells, B-cell-depleted T cells, or PBMCs.

Recovered status in Cohort 3 required two negative PCRs, clearance, or symptom resolution. Trimming took 3 bases from V and 7 from J, leaving 18 bases between them. Germline V gene data show CDR1 as LGHDT and CDR2 as YNNKEL (reference sequence). This CDR3 has 15 amino acids. This receptor was taken from a man in his sixties who had recovered from COVID-19. Input material: PBMCs or T cells enriched from blood (not recorded which). The rearrangement links TRBV3-1 (or the pseudogene TRBV3-2) to TRBJ1-2, with D maybe TRBD1 (6 bases). CDR3 amino acids: CASSQRDKQAVGYTF. In nucleotides, the CDR3 is TGTGCCAGCAGCCAGAGGGACAAGCAAGCGGTTGGCTACACCTTC.